The 5 T cell receptor beta chains below all came from one sample that was sequenced in a study of T cell responses to AZD1222 COVID-19 vaccine. Profiled with immunoSEQ multiplex PCR; TCRdb holds only in-frame clones, not every one. The table lists about 130,000 clones, about 85% of them singletons. The sample was peripheral blood, taken on day 0 of AZD1222 vaccination. All receptors derive from an adult in good health.

The rearrangement uses TRBV14 and TRBJ1-1; no clear D. The V gene lost 1 base and the J gene lost 4 bases, with 13 bases spanning the gap. Germline V gene data show CDR1 as SGHDN and CDR2 as FVKESK. There are 15 residues in the CDR3. CDR3 loop: CASSQVQSLSTEAFF. In DNA form, the CDR3 reads TGTGCCAGCAGCCAAGTGCAGAGTCTCTCCACTGAAGCTTTCTTT.

This chain joins TRBV25-1 and TRBJ1-2; D is undetermined. This CDR3 spans 13 amino acids. Germline V gives CDR1 MGHDK, CDR2 SYGVNS. V lost 4 bases and J lost 4, with 10 bases in between. This CDR3 is CASSADGVYGYTF. The CDR3 DNA is TGTGCCAGCAGTGCCGACGGAGTCTATGGCTACACCTTC.

J is TRBJ2-7 and V is TRBV2; 15 nucleotides align to TRBD2. CDR1 and CDR2 (germline): SNHLY, FYNNEI. The CDR3 has 14 amino acids. V lost 4 bases, J lost 11 bases, and 6 bases stayed unmatched. Here the CDR3 reads CASSGGLAGGHEYF. CDR3 coding DNA: TGTGCCAGCAGTGGGGGACTAGCGGGGGGCCATGAGTACTTC.

J is TRBJ1-5 and V is TRBV28; D remains unclear. Per the germline V gene, CDR1 is MDHEN and CDR2 is SYDVKM. V lost 1 base and J lost 5, with 6 bases in between. The CDR3 extends over 13 amino acids. Here the CDR3 reads CASSLSRDQPQHF. The CDR3 DNA reads as TGTGCCAGCAGTTTATCGAGGGATCAGCCCCAGCATTTT.

The chain carries TRBV20-1 and TRBJ2-7; D ambiguous. V was clipped by 5 bases and J by 4 bases, with 6 bases between them. This CDR3 has 10 residues. Germline CDR1 and CDR2: DFQATT and SNEGSKA (reference sequence). This chain's CDR3 is CSALGYEQYF. The CDR3 DNA reads TGCAGTGCTCTGGGTTACGAGCAGTACTTC.